The 8 T cell receptor beta chains below all came from one sample that was sequenced in a study of early T cells in non-severe SARS-CoV-2 infection. Using its own MiXCR run on the 5' RACE reads, TCRdb lists one record per CDR3 protein. The sample lists about 100,000 distinct CDR3 sequences, less than 15% occurring once. Source material: whole blood. The receptor source for this set is an adult who was a healthcare worker with PCR-confirmed SARS-CoV-2 infection or an uninfected control (not recorded which).

This clonotype showed up just a few times. The rearrangement uses TRBV29-1 and TRBJ1-4, with D tentatively TRBD1 (6 bases). V was trimmed by 5 bases and J by 6 bases, leaving 13 bases between them. The germline V gene has CDR1 SQVTM and CDR2 ANQGSEA. The CDR3 loop spans 13 amino acids. CDR3 loop: CSVYRDGYEKLFF. The CDR3 coding sequence is TGCAGCGTTTACAGGGACGGGTATGAAAAACTGTTTTTT.

This clonotype was recorded at least ten times. The chain recombines TRBV20-1 with TRBJ1-4; perhaps TRBD1 as D (5 bases). The CDR3 has 15 amino acids. Germline assignment: CDR1 DFQATT and CDR2 SNEGSKA (reference sequence). V lost 6 bases, J lost 10 bases, and 24 bases lay in between. The CDR3 sequence is CSAKDTKQGRGKLFF. The CDR3 DNA sequence: TGCAGTGCAAAGGACACCAAGCAGGGTCGGGGAAAACTGTTTTTT.

This clonotype was found a few times. This sequence joins TRBV5-5 and TRBJ2-7; no clear D gene. This CDR3 has 13 amino acids. V shed 0 bases and J shed 3 bases, with 7 bases lying between them. In germline, CDR1 is SGHKS, CDR2 YYEKEE (reference sequence). The CDR3 coding sequence is TGTGCCAGCAGCTTGGACACGGGCTACGAGCAGTACTTC. Protein: CASSLDTGYEQYF.

The chain has TRBV4-2 and TRBJ1-1, with unresolved D. The V end lost 0 bases, the J end lost 2 bases, and 7 bases lay between the germline ends. CDR3 size: 14 residues. CDR1 and CDR2 (germline): LGHNA, YNFKEQ. CDR3 DNA: TGTGCCAGCAGCCAAGATCAGGAAAACACTGAAGCTTTCTTT. Amino acid sequence: CASSQDQENTEAFF.

The chain recombines TRBV7-6 with TRBJ2-3; 15 bases are a match to TRBD2. The CDR3 runs to 17 residues. Germline CDR1 is SGHVS and CDR2 is FNYEAQ. The trim removed 5 bases at V and 14 bases at J, leaving 17 bases unmatched. The CDR3 DNA is TGTGCCAGCAGCCCCCTGACCGGGACTAGCGGGGGGCTTAATTGGTATTTT. This sequence encodes CASSPLTGTSGGLNWYF.

The chain joins TRBV6-4 to TRBJ2-1; TRBD2 is a possible D gene (5 bases). The CDR3 extends over 13 amino acids. The germline V and J ends were trimmed by 2 bases and 5 bases, with 7 bases remaining between them. Germline V gene sequence: CDR1 MRHNA, CDR2 SNTAGT. CDR3 sequence reads: CASSDGGHNEQFF. DNA of the CDR3: TGTGCCAGCAGTGACGGAGGCCACAATGAGCAGTTCTTC.

The chain combines TRBV6-1 with TRBJ1-2; D ambiguous. Trimming removed 7 bases from V and 1 base from J, with 7 bases in between. Looked up from germline, CDR1 is MNHNS and CDR2 is SASEGT. This CDR3 has 12 residues. The CDR3 nucleotides read TGTGCCAGCACGGAGAATAACTATGGCTACACCTTC. This codes for CASTENNYGYTF.

This clonotype turned up a few times. This chain connects TRBV29-1 to TRBJ1-2, with D unresolved. The V end lost 3 bases, the J end lost 2 bases, and 7 bases lay between the germline ends. There are 12 residues in the CDR3. Germline CDR1 SQVTM, CDR2 ANQGSEA. The CDR3 region is CSVDQANYGYTF. The CDR3 nucleotides are TGCAGCGTTGATCAGGCAAACTATGGCTACACCTTC.